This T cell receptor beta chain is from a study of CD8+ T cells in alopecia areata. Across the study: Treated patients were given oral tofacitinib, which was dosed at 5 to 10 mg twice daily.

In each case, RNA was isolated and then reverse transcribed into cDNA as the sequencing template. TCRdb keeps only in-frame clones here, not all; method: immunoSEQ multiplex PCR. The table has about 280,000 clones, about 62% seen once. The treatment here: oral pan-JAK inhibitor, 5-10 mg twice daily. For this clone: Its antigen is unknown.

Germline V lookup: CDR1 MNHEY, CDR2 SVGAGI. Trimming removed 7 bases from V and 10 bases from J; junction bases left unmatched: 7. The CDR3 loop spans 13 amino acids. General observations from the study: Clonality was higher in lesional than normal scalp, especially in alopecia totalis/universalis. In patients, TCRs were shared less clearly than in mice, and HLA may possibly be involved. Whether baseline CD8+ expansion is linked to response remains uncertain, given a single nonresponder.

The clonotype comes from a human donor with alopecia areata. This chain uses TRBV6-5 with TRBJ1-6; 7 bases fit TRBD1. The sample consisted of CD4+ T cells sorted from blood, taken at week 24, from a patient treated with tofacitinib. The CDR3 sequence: CASTNRGGSPLHF. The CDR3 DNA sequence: TGTGCCAGCACCAACAGGGGAGGATCACCCCTCCACTTT.